This TCR beta chain was obtained from a study of cytomegalovirus exposure and HLA in healthy donors. In regard to this clone: Antigen: not known.

General study results and limits: There were over 150 TCR beta chains listed as cytomegalovirus-associated. The authors later linked a missense DCLRE1C variant to TCR beta V- and J-gene trimming. The study dropped some indistinguishable V segments, TRBV6-2 and TRBV6-3 among them.

Germline V gene lookup returns CDR1 LNHDA and CDR2 SQIVND (reference sequence). This CDR3 comprises 18 residues. Trimming cost V 3 bases and J 5 bases; bases outside gene matches: 12. The PCR contained 60 Vbeta and 13 Jbeta primers. Clones were read by immunoSEQ multiplex PCR, and TCRdb kept only the in-frame ones, dropping some. The sample shows roughly 98,000 clones, around 68% of them seen only once. Sequenced sample: PBMCs. This TCR was recovered from a man between 45 and 60 years old in good health and CMV-seronegative. V is TRBV19 and J is TRBJ2-1; 11 bases fit TRBD2. CDR3 bases: TGTGCCAGTAGTATTAGGGTACTAGCGGGAGTAAGGGACAATGAGCAGTTCTTC. It translates to CASSIRVLAGVRDNEQFF.